The present TCR beta chain was sequenced within a study of blood T cell repertoires in COVID-19. Study-wide context: T cells, B-cell-depleted T cells, or PBMCs provided the cDNA or gDNA that served as material.

TCRdb keeps only in-frame clones here, not all; method: immunoSEQ multiplex PCR. The sample contains 150,000 to 200,000 clones, roughly three quarters of which appear only once. CDR3 size: 15 residues. Germline V gene sequence: CDR1 MGHRA, CDR2 YSYEKL. V lost 3 bases to trimming and J lost 4 bases, with 15 bases between them. Recruits, aged roughly 18 to 100 years, lived in 25 or so US areas. The sequenced sample consisted of PBMCs or T cells enriched from blood (not recorded which). V usage is TRBV4-1 and J usage is TRBJ1-2, with D perhaps matching TRBD1 (5 bases). This clonotype originated in a woman between 50 and 59 years old with acute COVID-19. In nucleotides, the CDR3 is TGCGCCAGCAGCCAGGACTCCGGGGGAGGCTATGGCTACACCTTC. Its translation is CASSQDSGGGYGYTF.